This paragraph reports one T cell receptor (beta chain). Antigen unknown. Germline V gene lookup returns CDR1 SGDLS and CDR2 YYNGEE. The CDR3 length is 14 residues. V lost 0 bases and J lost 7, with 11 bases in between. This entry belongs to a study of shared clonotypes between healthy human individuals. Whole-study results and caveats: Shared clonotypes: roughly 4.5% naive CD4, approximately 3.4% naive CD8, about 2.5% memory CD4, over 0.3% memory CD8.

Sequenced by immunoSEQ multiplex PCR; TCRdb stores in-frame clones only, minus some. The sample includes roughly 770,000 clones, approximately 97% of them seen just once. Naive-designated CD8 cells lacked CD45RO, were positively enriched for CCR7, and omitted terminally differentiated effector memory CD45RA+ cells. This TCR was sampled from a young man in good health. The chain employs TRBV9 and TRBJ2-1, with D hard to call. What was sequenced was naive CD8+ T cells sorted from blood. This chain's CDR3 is CASSVGNPENEQFF. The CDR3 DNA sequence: TGTGCCAGCAGCGTAGGAAACCCGGAGAATGAGCAGTTCTTC.